This entry is about one T cell receptor beta chain. Its antigen remains unknown. These data come from a study of shared clonotypes between healthy human individuals. As for the study in general: Contributing individuals were a couple of females and three males aged 18 to 49.

Study conclusions and caveats: Rarefaction revealed incomplete sorted-subset sequencing despite large depth. Naive subsets generally exceeded memory subsets in estimated richness.

Trimming removed 5 bases at V and 4 bases at J, with 15 bases between. Germline lookup yields CDR1 MNHNY and CDR2 SVGAGI (reference sequence). The CDR3 has 15 residues. The repertoire was sequenced with immunoSEQ multiplex PCR; TCRdb's copy has only in-frame clones and lacks some. The sample lists around 330,000 clones, around two thirds occurring once. The sequenced material came from memory CD4+ T cells sorted from blood. As for subset: CD45RA-negative fraction. J is TRBJ1-5 and V is TRBV6-6; a possible D gene is TRBD1 (6 bases). The clonotype comes from a man between 25 and 39 years old in good health. DNA for the CDR3: TGTGCCAGCAGTAGAAACAGGGACCAGAATCAGCCCCAGCATTTT. It is translated as CASSRNRDQNQPQHF.